This T cell receptor (beta chain) was identified in a study of T cells after yellow fever vaccination. The CDR3 has 13 residues. Germline CDR1 is KGHSH and CDR2 is LQKENI. Trimming shortened V by 3 bases and J by 2 bases, and 5 bases separated the two germline ends. Overall study results and limits: In sorted memory subsets at day 0, almost all vaccine-responding clonotypes were below detection. Detected again after the booster were most primary-vaccination clones, at about 96% CD4 and approximately 90% CD8.

One entry per CDR3 protein, called by TCRdb with MiXCR from the 5' RACE reads. The sample lists around 60,000 distinct CDR3 sequences; approximately 6% were seen once. This clonotype came up many times. The sample consisted of PBMCs, either bulk or a sorted T-cell subset (CD4+, CD8+, memory, or dextramer-sorted; not recorded which), taken on the day of the yellow fever booster vaccination. This receptor was obtained from a man younger than 35 who received the YFV17D yellow fever vaccine. The chain couples TRBV18 to TRBJ2-1; no firm D call. This CDR3 is CASSPRTYNEQFF. The CDR3 coding sequence is TGTGCCAGCTCACCTCGAACCTACAATGAGCAGTTCTTC.